Listed here are 31 T cell receptor beta chains from one sample, sequenced in a study of cytomegalovirus exposure and HLA in healthy donors. A multiplex PCR was run with 60 Vbeta primers and 13 Jbeta primers. Using immunoSEQ multiplex PCR, the repertoire was profiled, and TCRdb retains in-frame clones only, with some absent. The data contain about 160,000 clones, roughly 79% of them seen just once; the ten biggest clones take up around 1%. Source material: PBMCs. The receptors come from a woman in her forties or fifties in good health and CMV-seropositive.

The genes are TRBV9 and TRBJ1-1; D is undetermined. Germline CDR1 and CDR2: SGDLS and YYNGEE. V was clipped by 0 bases and J by 2 bases, with 8 bases between them. The CDR3 covers 14 residues. This CDR3 is CASSVDSFNTEAFF. For the CDR3, the DNA is TGTGCCAGCAGCGTAGACAGTTTTAACACTGAAGCTTTCTTT.

J is TRBJ1-1 and V is TRBV6-5, with no clear D. The germline V gene has CDR1 MNHEY and CDR2 SVGAGI. CDR3 length: 13 amino acids. Trimming took 2 bases from V and 4 from J, leaving 8 bases between them. The CDR3 sequence is CASSYRGGTEAFF. The CDR3 bases are TGTGCCAGCAGTTACCGGGGAGGCACTGAAGCTTTCTTT.

The chain employs TRBV10-1 and TRBJ2-7; D is perhaps TRBD1 (6 bases). CDR1 and CDR2 (germline): WNHNN, SYGVQD (reference sequence). The CDR3 length is 14 residues. Trimming left V 4 bases short and J 3 bases short, with 13 bases between. The CDR3: CASSGGPNFYEQYF. The CDR3 DNA reads TGCGCCAGCAGTGGGGGGCCCAACTTCTACGAGCAGTACTTC.

The rearrangement joins TRBV7-9 to TRBJ2-7; 8 bases align to TRBD1. The CDR3 sequence is 14 residues long. Germline V lookup: CDR1 SEHNR, CDR2 FQNEAQ (reference sequence). The junction had 7 bases not matched to a gene; V was cut back by 4 bases and J by 5 bases. The CDR3 DNA reads TGTGCCAGCAGCTCGGACAGGGAGTCCAACGAGCAGTACTTC. Translated, it gives CASSSDRESNEQYF.

This chain joins TRBV10-3 and TRBJ2-3; D possibly corresponds to TRBD2 (6 bases). Germline assignment: CDR1 ENHRY and CDR2 SYGVKD. V lost 7 bases to trimming and J lost 3 bases, with 11 bases between them. The CDR3 is made up of 13 amino acids. Here the CDR3 DNA reads TGTGCCATCAAGGTAGCGGATACAGATACGCAGTATTTT. Translated: CAIKVADTDTQYF.

The chain joins TRBV28 to TRBJ1-2, with TRBD1 matching 10 bases. Germline trimming cut 5 bases from V and 5 bases from J; bases unmatched to any gene: 11. The CDR3 sequence is 16 residues long. Per germline, CDR1 MDHEN and CDR2 SYDVKM. The CDR3 region has the DNA TGTGCCAGCAGTCCTGCGGGACAGGGGATTCTGTATGGCTACACCTTC. It specifies CASSPAGQGILYGYTF.

This clone has only one observation. The J gene is TRBJ2-7, the V gene TRBV4-1, with 8 bases that match TRBD2. Germline loops: CDR1 MGHRA, CDR2 YSYEKL. The CDR3 length is 15 residues. Trimming cost V 0 bases and J 4 bases; bases outside gene matches: 5. The CDR3 reads CASSQDEAGAYEQYF. In nucleotides, the CDR3 is TGCGCCAGCAGCCAAGATGAAGCGGGAGCTTACGAGCAGTACTTC.

The chain combines TRBV29-1 with TRBJ2-7; 8 bases align to TRBD1. This CDR3 spans 14 amino acids. In germline, CDR1 is SQVTM, CDR2 ANQGSEA. Trimming cost V 6 bases and J 3 bases; bases outside gene matches: 10. As DNA, the CDR3 is TGCAGCGTACAGGGAAGGACAGGGAACTACGAGCAGTACTTC. This encodes CSVQGRTGNYEQYF.

This rearrangement joins TRBV18 to TRBJ2-5, with TRBD2 matching over 8 bases. The trim removed 4 bases at V and 7 bases at J, leaving 14 bases unmatched. Germline CDR1 reads KGHSH; CDR2 reads LQKENI. The CDR3 has 16 residues. The CDR3 bases are TGTGCCAGCTCACAGGAAATTAGCGGGGCGTCGGGGACCCAGTACTTC. Translating gives CASSQEISGASGTQYF.

The rearrangement uses TRBV4-3 and TRBJ2-1; 7 bases are shared with TRBD1. The CDR3 covers 17 residues. Germline trimming cut 2 bases from V and 0 bases from J; bases unmatched to any gene: 7. Germline CDR1 is LGHNA and CDR2 is YSLEER. The CDR3 DNA is TGCGCCAGCAGCCAATACCGAACAGGGGACTCCTACAATGAGCAGTTCTTC. Translated, it gives CASSQYRTGDSYNEQFF.

The genes are TRBV27 and TRBJ1-1, with D possibly matching TRBD1 (6 bases). The germline V and J ends were trimmed by 6 bases and 1 base, with 15 bases remaining between them. CDR3 length: 15 residues. Germline values: CDR1 MNHEY, CDR2 SMNVEV (reference sequence). CDR3 nucleotide sequence: TGTGCCAGCAGCTACACAGGGTTTGGGAACACTGAAGCTTTCTTT. Protein sequence: CASSYTGFGNTEAFF.

This chain connects TRBV6-1 to TRBJ2-5, with TRBD1 as a possible D gene (6 bases). V dropped 9 bases and J dropped 5 bases, with 19 bases sitting between them. The CDR3 extends over 14 amino acids. Germline V gene sequence: CDR1 MNHNS, CDR2 SASEGT. The CDR3 here is CASKRPQGSETQYF. CDR3 DNA: TGTGCCAGTAAACGACCACAGGGCTCTGAGACCCAGTACTTC.

CDR3 amino acids: CASSTTGGPYEQYF. Written as DNA, the CDR3 is TGTGCCAGCAGCACAACAGGGGGACCCTACGAGCAGTACTTC. The chain couples TRBV27 to TRBJ2-7, with 8 bases fitting TRBD1. Trimming at V came to 6 bases and at J to 2 bases, leaving 6 bases not matched to a gene. This CDR3 comprises 14 residues. Per the germline V gene, CDR1 is MNHEY and CDR2 is SMNVEV (reference sequence).

The chain is built from TRBV5-4 and TRBJ2-5; D remains unclear. V was shortened by 0 bases and J by 0 bases, with 6 bases between the two germline ends. This CDR3 contains 14 residues. CDR1 is SGHNT, CDR2 YYREEE, per germline (reference sequence). CDR3 coding DNA: TGTGCCAGCAGCTTGGTACAGAACCAAGAGACCCAGTACTTC. Residues: CASSLVQNQETQYF. The full variable domain, its missing parts supplied by reference TRBV5-4 and TRBJ2-5, is ETGVTQSPTHLIKTRGQQVTLRCSSQSGHNTVSWYQQALGQGPQFIFQYYREEENGRGNFPPRFSGLQFPNYSSELNVNALELDDSALYLCASSLVQNQETQYFGPGTRLLVL.

The chain joins TRBV11-2 to TRBJ2-7; 13 bases are a match to TRBD2. Germline CDR1 SGHAT, CDR2 FQNNGV. V was pared by 5 bases and J by 3 bases, with 7 bases of the junction left unmatched. The CDR3 spans 16 residues. CDR3 DNA: TGTGCCAGCAGCCCGCGAGGGACTAGCGGGAACTACGAGCAGTACTTC. Amino acids: CASSPRGTSGNYEQYF.

The V and J genes are TRBV7-6 and TRBJ2-7, with 8 bases fitting TRBD1. Germline lookup yields CDR1 SGHVS and CDR2 FNYEAQ. Losses at the gene ends were 1 base for V and 5 bases for J; bases not matched to a gene: 10. The CDR3 sequence is 16 residues long. The CDR3 sequence: CASSLGAGQGGNEQYF. The CDR3, as DNA: TGTGCCAGCAGCTTAGGCGCAGGACAGGGCGGCAACGAGCAGTACTTC. The entire variable domain, with the rest obtained from reference TRBV7-6 and TRBJ2-7, is as follows: GAGVSQSPRYKVTKRGQDVALRCDPISGHVSLYWYRQALGQGPEFLTYFNYEAQQDKSGLPNDRFSAERPEGSISTLTIQRTEQRDSAMYRCASSLGAGQGGNEQYFGPGTRLTVT.

The chain joins TRBV6-1 to TRBJ1-1; 10 bases line up with TRBD1. The germline V gene has CDR1 MNHNS and CDR2 SASEGT. V dropped 7 bases and J dropped 1; count of bases not matched to a gene: 6. The CDR3 sequence is 15 residues long. CDR3 in DNA: TGTGCCAGCACTCGCGACAGGGGGCCGAACACTGAAGCTTTCTTT. Amino acids: CASTRDRGPNTEAFF.

In this sample, this clone turned up once. The rearrangement uses TRBV19 and TRBJ2-1, with D unclear. The CDR3 runs to 18 residues. V lost 0 bases and J 1 base, leaving 16 bases between the germline ends. Germline V gene lookup returns CDR1 LNHDA and CDR2 SQIVND (reference sequence). The CDR3 here is CASSIDGTQIQSYNEQFF. Written as DNA, the CDR3 is TGTGCCAGTAGTATAGATGGTACCCAGATCCAATCCTACAATGAGCAGTTCTTC.

This chain joins TRBV7-2 and TRBJ1-1; D unclear. The V gene lost 1 base and the J gene lost 4 bases, with 7 bases spanning the gap. There are 13 residues in the CDR3. Germline assignment: CDR1 SGHTA and CDR2 FQGNSA. The CDR3 nucleotides are TGTGCCAGCAGCTTAGATGTGAGCACTGAAGCTTTCTTT. Protein: CASSLDVSTEAFF.

This clone was seen a single time. CDR3 nucleotides: TGCGCCAGCTCTCGGCTATCAGGGCAAGAGACCCAGTACTTC. This sequence encodes CASSRLSGQETQYF. V and J are TRBV5-1 and TRBJ2-5; a possible D gene is TRBD1 (5 bases). The CDR3 is made up of 14 amino acids. The V end lost 7 bases, the J end lost 2 bases, and 15 bases lay between the germline ends. Germline-derived CDR1 and CDR2 are SGHRS and YFSETQ.

The chain combines TRBV9 with TRBJ2-6, with D maybe TRBD2 (5 bases). The germline gives CDR1 SGDLS, CDR2 YYNGEE. The CDR3 runs to 15 residues. Trimming took 7 bases from V and 0 from J, leaving 11 bases between them. CDR3 nucleotide sequence: TGTGCCAGCGAGCGGTTAAGCTCTGGGGCCAACGTCCTGACTTTC. It yields the protein CASERLSSGANVLTF.

This clone was detected once. The rearrangement uses TRBV27 and TRBJ2-6; 7 bases match TRBD1. The CDR3 extends over 16 amino acids. The germline V gene has CDR1 MNHEY and CDR2 SMNVEV (reference sequence). The V gene end was trimmed by 5 bases and the J gene end by 1 base; junction bases not matched to a gene: 5. The CDR3: CASSPRTGSGANVLTF. The CDR3 region has the DNA TGTGCCAGCAGTCCTAGGACAGGATCTGGGGCCAACGTCCTGACTTTC.

The V call is TRBV4-1, the J call TRBJ1-2; D is unresolved. CDR1 is MGHRA and CDR2 is YSYEKL in the germline V gene. The V gene lost 1 base and the J gene lost 5 bases, with 8 bases spanning the gap. The length of the CDR3 is 13 residues. CDR3 nucleotides: TGCGCCAGCAGCCAAGGCGGCACTTATGGCTACACCTTC. Its protein product is CASSQGGTYGYTF.

This chain links TRBV6-1 with TRBJ1-1, with TRBD1 identical over 10 bases. Germline values: CDR1 MNHNS, CDR2 SASEGT. V lost 5 bases and J lost 10; bases outside the gene matches: 7. The CDR3 totals 13 residues. The CDR3 region has the DNA TGTGCCAGCAGTTCGACAGGGGGCACGTCAGCTTTCTTT. Translation: CASSSTGGTSAFF.

The rearrangement uses TRBV7-2 and TRBJ2-5; 13 bases are a match to TRBD2. The CDR3 sequence is 16 residues long. With 5 bases clipped from V and 4 bases from J, the junction kept 7 bases outside the gene matches. Germline V gene data show CDR1 as SGHTA and CDR2 as FQGNSA. Here the CDR3 DNA reads TGTGCCAGCAGCGCACTAGCGGGGGGGAGTGGAGAGACCCAGTACTTC. The encoded protein is CASSALAGGSGETQYF.

This clone was seen more than once but under ten times. The rearrangement joins TRBV9 to TRBJ2-2, with a possible D match to TRBD2 (6 bases). V was clipped by 9 bases and J by 0 bases, with 18 bases between them. The CDR3 is 16 residues long. Germline V lookup: CDR1 SGDLS, CDR2 YYNGEE. Here the CDR3 DNA reads TGTGCCAACTCAAGGGGAGGCATTGCGAACACCGGGGAGCTGTTTTTT. Its protein product is CANSRGGIANTGELFF.

This chain joins TRBV5-4 and TRBJ1-6, with 8 nucleotides matching TRBD1. Germline trimming cut 4 bases from V and 5 bases from J; bases unmatched to any gene: 5. The V gene's germline CDR1 is SGHNT and CDR2 YYREEE (reference sequence). The CDR3 totals 15 residues. CDR3 bases: TGTGCCAGCAGCGGGGCGACAGGGGATAATTCACCCCTCCACTTT. Its protein product is CASSGATGDNSPLHF.

The genes are TRBV4-1 and TRBJ2-5; D may be TRBD2 (5 bases). Germline CDR1 MGHRA, CDR2 YSYEKL. The CDR3 runs to 15 residues. V was pared by 0 bases and J by 5 bases, with 13 bases between. The CDR3 DNA reads as TGCGCCAGCAGCCAAGAGTCGGGAATAGGGGAGACCCAGTACTTC. Its translation: CASSQESGIGETQYF.

Points on this clone: This sample also contains other DNA sequences that code for the same CDR3. The V gene is TRBV28, the J gene TRBJ1-3; no clear D. Between the trimmed V and J ends, which lost 2 bases and 4 bases, there was a span of 3 bases. The length of the CDR3 is 12 residues. Germline V gene data show CDR1 as MDHEN and CDR2 as SYDVKM. CDR3 DNA sequence: TGTGCCAGCAGTTTAACAGGAAACACCATATATTTT. This translates into CASSLTGNTIYF.

In this sample, this clone turned up a few times. The chain joins TRBV5-6 to TRBJ2-1, with D perhaps matching TRBD2 (5 bases). The CDR3 contains 18 residues. The germline CDR1 and CDR2 sequences are SGHDT and YYEEEE. The V gene lost 5 bases and the J gene lost 1 base, with 22 bases spanning the gap. In nucleotides, the CDR3 is TGTGCCAGCAGGTCGGGAATTACTCGTACGGGATCCTACAATGAGCAGTTCTTC. Amino acid sequence: CASRSGITRTGSYNEQFF.

The J gene is TRBJ2-3, the V gene TRBV19; 11 bases line up with TRBD2. This CDR3 contains 18 residues. After removal of 1 base from V and 4 bases from J, the junction contained 10 bases not matched to a gene. Germline values: CDR1 LNHDA, CDR2 SQIVND (reference sequence). CDR3 nucleotide sequence: TGTGCCAGTAGTATAGGACTAGCGGGATTGGAAGGGGCAGATACGCAGTATTTT. As protein: CASSIGLAGLEGADTQYF.